A selection of T cell receptor beta chains follows, all from one sample in a study of vaccination and CD4 T cells after COVID-19. Which antigens these TCRs recognize remains unknown. TCRdb called the PCR reads again in MiXCR, with one record for every CDR3 protein. Here the sample spans roughly 7,900 distinct CDR3 sequences, over 30% being singletons. The sequencing input was CD4+ T cells from blood, cultured in vitro. Source of these receptors: a human donor in good health. The CDR3 runs from the conserved cysteine through the conserved F or W. D genes are given only for firm matches. Not every row has a clone size; where given, it reads once, few, many or a size class.

>TRBJ1-2|.|TRBV14|.
TGTGCCAGCAGCCAGGGGGTCCAGGCTGGCTACACCTTC
CASSQGVQAGYTF
>TRBJ1-2|.|TRBV28|.
TGTGCCAGCAGTCCGAAGTCCTATGGCTACACCTTC
CASSPKSYGYTF
>TRBJ1-2|TRBD1|TRBV6-5|few
TGTGCCAGCAGTTATGGAGACAGGGGGAATGGCTACACCTTC
CASSYGDRGNGYTF
>TRBJ1-6|.|TRBV6-4|.
TGTGCCAGCAGTGACTCGGGGGACAATAATTCACCCCTCCACTTT
CASSDSGDNNSPLHF
>TRBJ2-3|TRBD2|TRBV6-4|.
TGTGCCAGCAGCGGGGGGGCCACAGATACGCAGTATTTT
CASSGGATDTQYF
>TRBJ2-1|TRBD2|TRBV12-3/TRBV12-4|few
TGTGCCAGCAATGGCGGGGGGGCGTCTGAGCAGTTCTTC
CASNGGGASEQFF
>TRBJ2-1|.|TRBV24-1|.
TGTGCCACCAGTGATTTGCCGGGGCAAGGGGTCAATGAGCAGTTCTTC
CATSDLPGQGVNEQFF
>TRBJ2-7|.|TRBV19|.
TGTGCCAGTAGTCCACCGGGCCCCAAGGGCTACGAGCAGTACTTC
CASSPPGPKGYEQYF
>TRBJ1-6|.|TRBV19|few
TGTGCCAGTAGTACCCGACAGATTAATTCACCCCTCCACTTT
CASSTRQINSPLHF
>TRBJ2-2|.|TRBV24-1|few
TGTGCCACCAGTGATTTTACCGGGGAGCTGTTTTTT
CATSDFTGELFF
>TRBJ1-2|.|TRBV5-1|medium-sized
TGCGCCAGCAGCCCGGGCGGTTCGGGGAGGGATGGCTACACCTTC
CASSPGGSGRDGYTF
>TRBJ2-6|.|TRBV7-3|.
TGTGCCAGCAGCTTATACGGGGCCAACGTCCTGACTTTC
CASSLYGANVLTF
>TRBJ2-7|TRBD2|TRBV30|once
TGTGCCTGGACTAGCGGGGGCTACGAGCAGTACTTC
CAWTSGGYEQYF
>TRBJ2-3|.|TRBV7-7|.
TGTGCCAGCAGCTTAGGCGGGGCGTCAGATACGCAGTATTTT
CASSLGGASDTQYF
>TRBJ1-1|TRBD1|TRBV6-1|.
TGTGCCAGCTCCTCAATACAGGGGAAAAGGAACACTGAAGCTTTCTTT
CASSSIQGKRNTEAFF
>TRBJ2-5|.|TRBV2|few
TGTGCCAGCAGTGCTATTCGGGGGAGGGGGGAGACCCAGTACTTC
CASSAIRGRGETQYF
>TRBJ1-5|.|TRBV19|hyperexpanded
TGTGCCAGTAGTAGTCGAACAGTCAATCAGCCCCAGCATTTT
CASSSRTVNQPQHF
>TRBJ1-5|TRBD1|TRBV5-8|few
TGTGCCAGCAGACTAAGGACAGGTTCACAGCAGCCCCAGCATTTT
CASRLRTGSQQPQHF
>TRBJ2-7|.|TRBV7-6|few
TGTGCCAGCAGCCCCCACCCGGCTTCCTACGAGCAGTACTTC
CASSPHPASYEQYF
>TRBJ2-2|.|TRBV7-9|.
TGTGCCAGCAGCTTAGACTCGGGCATCGGGGAGCTGTTTTTT
CASSLDSGIGELFF
>TRBJ1-1|.|TRBV6-1|.
TGTGCCAGCAGTGAAGCCGGGGCAGGGAGCACTGAAGCTTTCTTT
CASSEAGAGSTEAFF
>TRBJ2-7|TRBD2|TRBV4-2|.
TGTGCCAGCAGCCAAGAGACGGGGGGGTTCGAGCAGTACTTC
CASSQETGGFEQYF
>TRBJ2-3|.|TRBV20-1|few
TGCAGTGCTAGTGGGTCGAACACAGATACGCAGTATTTT
CSASGSNTDTQYF
>TRBJ2-5|TRBD2|TRBV10-3|.
TGTGCCATCAGTTCCGGGGGGGCCGCAGAGACCCAGTACTTC
CAISSGGAAETQYF
>TRBJ1-2|.|TRBV15|medium-sized
TGTGCCACCAGCGTTGATAGGGGCGGCGGAGGCTACACCTTC
CATSVDRGGGGYTF
>TRBJ1-2|.|TRBV6-1|few
TGTGCCGTCGGACGGGATGGCTACACCTTC
CAVGRDGYTF
>TRBJ2-3|.|TRBV27|.
TGTGCCAGCAGTTTATTCAGGCCACGCACAGATACGCAGTATTTT
CASSLFRPRTDTQYF
>TRBJ1-2|.|TRBV6-1|large
TGTGCCAGCAGTGAACCCGCCTATGGCTACACCTTC
CASSEPAYGYTF
>TRBJ2-7|.|TRBV7-9|few
TGTGCCAGCAGCCCTAGCTCCTACGAGCAGTACTTC
CASSPSSYEQYF
>TRBJ1-5|.|TRBV14|.
TGTGCCAGCAGCCATCGGGGAAATCAGCCCCAGCATTTT
CASSHRGNQPQHF
>TRBJ1-6|TRBD1|TRBV11-2|.
TGTGCCAGCAGCTTACTAACAGGGGGGAATTCACCCCTCCACTTT
CASSLLTGGNSPLHF
>TRBJ1-2|.|TRBV28|.
TGTGCCAGCAGTTTTCGGGCAGGGCTTGGCTACACCTTC
CASSFRAGLGYTF
>TRBJ1-5|TRBD1|TRBV5-1|.
TGCGCCAGCAGCTCCGGGACAGGGGGTAATCAGCCCCAGCATTTT
CASSSGTGGNQPQHF
>TRBJ1-6|.|TRBV2|few
TGTGCCAGCAGTACAAGGGAAGGACGTTCACCCCTCCACTTT
CASSTREGRSPLHF
>TRBJ2-3|.|TRBV7-8|.
TGTGCCAGCAGCTTATCGGGAATGTCAGATACGCAGTATTTT
CASSLSGMSDTQYF
>TRBJ2-7|TRBD1|TRBV6-1|few
TGTGCCAGCAGGGGGACAGGCACCTACGAGCAGTACTTC
CASRGTGTYEQYF
>TRBJ2-5|.|TRBV7-2|.
TGTGCCAGCAGCTTTAGTTCCGGGGAGACCCAGTACTTC
CASSFSSGETQYF
>TRBJ2-7|TRBD2|TRBV6-1|few
TGTGCCAGCAGTGACGGGACTAGCTTCTACTTC
CASSDGTSFYF
>TRBJ2-7|TRBD2|TRBV28|.
TGTGCCAGCAGCGACTTGGGAGGGGAGCAGTACTTC
CASSDLGGEQYF
>TRBJ2-1|.|TRBV7-8|.
TGTGCCAGCAGCTTGTCAGGGGGGTCTTACAATGAGCAGTTCTTC
CASSLSGGSYNEQFF
>TRBJ1-5|.|TRBV12-3/TRBV12-4|.
TGTGCCAGCAGAACAGGTAGCAATCAGCCCCAGCATTTT
CASRTGSNQPQHF
>TRBJ2-1|.|TRBV6-2/TRBV6-3|.
TGTGCCAGCAGTTCCCCAGGGAAGAGACTGTTCTTC
CASSSPGKRLFF
>TRBJ1-2|TRBD1|TRBV7-9|few
TGTGCCAGCAGCATGACAGGGGGCGCACCTTATGGCTACACCTTC
CASSMTGGAPYGYTF
>TRBJ2-5|.|TRBV5-5|.
TGTGCCAGCAGCCTCACCGAAGAGACCCAGTACTTC
CASSLTEETQYF
>TRBJ1-1|TRBD1|TRBV7-2|few
TGTGCCAGCAGCACTCAGGGGGATTTCACTGAAGCTTTCTTT
CASSTQGDFTEAFF
>TRBJ1-4|.|TRBV29-1|.
TGCAGCGTTGCGAAGAGCGGGGAAAAACTGTTTTTT
CSVAKSGEKLFF
>TRBJ1-3|TRBD1|TRBV5-4|.
TGTGCCAGCAGCACGGACAGGGCGCACTCTGGAAACACCATATATTTT
CASSTDRAHSGNTIYF
>TRBJ2-2|TRBD1|TRBV7-8|.
TGTGCCAGTAGCACAGGGGGGACCGGGGAGCTGTTTTTT
CASSTGGTGELFF
>TRBJ1-1|.|TRBV7-6|few
TGTGCCAGCAGCCAGGACAGCTACACTGAAGCTTTCTTT
CASSQDSYTEAFF
>TRBJ1-5|.|TRBV28|.
TGTGCCAGCAGTTTTCCCCCGGGTCAGCCCCAGCATTTT
CASSFPPGQPQHF
>TRBJ2-5|.|TRBV6-1|.
TGTGCCACCGGGGGTGGGGCAGGGGAGACCCAGTACTTC
CATGGGAGETQYF
>TRBJ1-5|.|TRBV20-1|.
TGCAGTGCTAGATCTTCTAGCGGCATTAGCAATCAGCCCCAGCATTTT
CSARSSSGISNQPQHF
>TRBJ1-2|.|TRBV5-8|.
TGTGCCAGCAGCTTGGGCGGTAACTATGGCTACACCTTC
CASSLGGNYGYTF
>TRBJ1-2|.|TRBV20-1|medium-sized
TGCAGTGCCTACCCAACTTGGGCCACTAACTATGGCTACACCTTC
CSAYPTWATNYGYTF